The 7 T cell receptor beta chains below were found in one sample sequenced in a study of response to subunit inactivated influenza vaccine. TCRdb analysed the RT-PCR reads with MiXCR anew, one entry per CDR3 protein. The sample shows about 830,000 distinct CDR3 sequences, about a fifth of them seen only once. The starting material was PBMCs from blood, obtained approximately 5 days after vaccination. These receptors came from a man between 50 and 59 years old who received an inactivated influenza vaccine.

Ten or more counts support this clonotype. The genes are TRBV7-2 and TRBJ1-2; tentatively, D is TRBD1 (6 bases). CDR1 and CDR2 (germline): SGHTA, FQGNSA. Trimming took off 6 bases at V and 7 bases at J, with 12 bases between the two ends. The CDR3 loop spans 12 amino acids. The CDR3 DNA follows: TGTGCCAGCAGGGTACAGGACAGTGGCTACACCTTC. Translated, it gives CASRVQDSGYTF. Full variable domain (remainder filled in from reference TRBV7-2 and TRBJ1-2): GAGVSQSPSNKVTEKGKDVELRCDPISGHTALYWYRQSLGQGLEFLIYFQGNSAPDKSGLPSDRFSAERTGGSVSTLTIQRTQQEDSAVYLCASRVQDSGYTFGSGTRLTVV.

The V and J genes are TRBV7-2 and TRBJ1-4; TRBD1 matches 7 bases. The CDR3 covers 13 residues. CDR1 is SGHTA, CDR2 FQGNSA, per germline. Losses at the gene ends were 3 bases for V and 9 bases for J; bases not matched to a gene: 4. The CDR3 bases are TGTGCCAGCAGCTTGGGACAGCGCCAAAAACTGTTTTTT. Residues: CASSLGQRQKLFF.

The chain joins TRBV4-1 to TRBJ1-4; 8 bases fit TRBD1. The CDR3 is 16 residues long. V dropped 0 bases and J dropped 10; count of bases not matched to a gene: 10. Germline-derived CDR1 and CDR2 are MGHRA and YSYEKL. For the CDR3, the DNA is TGCGCCAGCAGCCAAGAGCAACAGGGGGTTCGTAGAAAACTGTTTTTT. As protein: CASSQEQQGVRRKLFF.

This clonotype was found a few times. The CDR3 reads CASSLFGLPAGDTEAFF. The CDR3 region has the DNA TGCGCCAGCAGCTTGTTCGGACTACCAGCGGGAGACACTGAAGCTTTCTTT. The chain is built from TRBV5-1 and TRBJ1-1; D is unresolved. Between the trimmed V and J ends, which lost 1 base and 3 bases, there was a span of 19 bases. The CDR3 consists of 17 residues. Germline-derived CDR1 and CDR2 are SGHRS and YFSETQ.

The V call is TRBV2, the J call TRBJ1-2, with D maybe TRBD1 (5 bases). The V end was cut by 10 bases, the J end by 0 bases, with 15 bases between. Germline V gene data show CDR1 as SNHLY and CDR2 as FYNNEI. CDR3 length: 14 residues. Here the CDR3 DNA reads TGTGCCACGCAGTCAGGGAGGCCTAACTATGGCTACACCTTC. Residues: CATQSGRPNYGYTF.

This clonotype came up a few times. The chain couples TRBV28 to TRBJ2-1; D possibly corresponds to TRBD2 (5 bases). Germline values: CDR1 MDHEN, CDR2 SYDVKM. The CDR3 is made up of 16 amino acids. Between the trimmed V and J ends, which lost 5 bases and 3 bases, there was a span of 17 bases. CDR3 sequence: CASSNVPGTSYNEQFF. The CDR3 DNA is TGTGCCAGCAGTAATGTCCCGGGAACTAGCTACAATGAGCAGTTCTTC. The full variable domain, in which reference TRBV28 and TRBJ2-1 provide the parts outside the CDR3, is DVKVTQSSRYLVKRTGEKVFLECVQDMDHENMFWYRQDPGLGLRLIYFSYDVKMKEKGDIPEGYSVSREKKERFSLILESASTNQTSMYLCASSNVPGTSYNEQFFGPGTRLTVL.

The rearrangement joins TRBV29-1 to TRBJ2-3, with D possibly matching TRBD1 (5 bases). V gave up 3 bases and J gave up 0 bases, with 10 bases separating them. This CDR3 region has 14 residues. Germline V gene lookup returns CDR1 SQVTM and CDR2 ANQGSEA. The CDR3 loop is CSVDRQGSTDTQYF. CDR3 DNA: TGCAGCGTTGATCGTCAGGGTAGCACAGATACGCAGTATTTT.